Listed below are T cell receptor beta chains from one sample, sequenced in a study of CD8 T cells in ankylosing spondylitis. TCRdb re-analysed the 5' RACE reads in MiXCR, keeping a single row per CDR3 protein. The sample has 200,000 or so distinct CDR3 sequences; about an eighth are singletons. The sequencing sample was made of blood, either unsorted or a sorted T cell fraction (not recorded which). The receptors originated from a female donor with ankylosing spondylitis or in good health (not recorded which). Each CDR3 is given with its conserved first and last residue. D genes are given only for firm matches. Not every row has a clone size; where given, it reads once, few, many or a size class.

NA	few	TRBV5-1	TRBJ2-6	CASSGTQPRGNVLTF	TGCGCCAGCAGCGGTACACAACCTCGGGGCAACGTCCTGACTTTC
NA	many	TRBV28	TRBJ2-2	CASSGGLLNTGELFF	TGTGCCAGCAGTGGGGGACTTTTGAACACCGGGGAGCTGTTTTTT
TRBD1	many	TRBV7-2	TRBJ2-7	CASSRDRTSQIGQYF	TGTGCCAGCAGCCGGGACAGGACCAGTCAAATAGGGCAGTACTTC
TRBD1	many	TRBV27	TRBJ2-7	CASSLSTGGIYEQYF	TGTGCCAGCAGTTTATCGACAGGGGGCATTTACGAGCAGTACTTC
TRBD1	NA	TRBV6-2/TRBV6-3	TRBJ1-2	CASRSTGGRGYTF	TGTGCCAGCAGAAGTACAGGGGGAAGGGGCTACACCTTC
TRBD2	few	TRBV5-1	TRBJ2-1	CASSYAGLAYNEQFF	TGCGCCAGCAGCTACGCCGGACTAGCATACAATGAGCAGTTCTTC
NA	NA	TRBV7-2	TRBJ1-1	CASSQGYAEAFF	TGTGCCAGCAGCCAGGGTTACGCTGAAGCTTTCTTT
TRBD2	many	TRBV7-8	TRBJ2-7	CASSLARSGRATDEQYF	TGTGCCAGCAGCTTAGCGCGTAGCGGGAGGGCCACAGACGAGCAGTACTTC
NA	many	TRBV5-1	TRBJ1-5	CASSLDVDQPQHF	TGCGCCAGCAGCTTGGATGTGGATCAGCCCCAGCATTTT
TRBD1	few	TRBV20-1	TRBJ1-2	CSARFDREAF	TGCAGTGCTAGATTTGACAGGGAGGCCTTC
TRBD1	NA	TRBV20-1	TRBJ2-3	CRGDRGPDTQYF	TGCAGGGGCGACAGGGGGCCTGATACGCAGTATTTT
NA	many	TRBV12-3/TRBV12-4	TRBJ2-7	CASSRGDPVWNEQYF	TGTGCCAGCAGCAGGGGGGACCCCGTCTGGAACGAGCAGTACTTC
TRBD1	many	TRBV12-3/TRBV12-4	TRBJ1-4	CASSSPQGASEKLFF	TGTGCCAGCAGTTCCCCCCAGGGGGCGAGTGAAAAACTGTTTTTT
TRBD1	many	TRBV28	TRBJ2-4	CASSSQGVAKNIQYF	TGTGCCAGCAGCTCTCAGGGGGTAGCCAAAAACATTCAGTACTTC
NA	many	TRBV4-3	TRBJ2-5	CASSQDGGAGSLETQYF	TGCGCCAGCAGCCAAGATGGGGGCGCGGGATCTTTAGAGACCCAGTACTTC
TRBD2	many	TRBV9	TRBJ2-3	CASSPIAGRRGADTQYF	TGTGCCAGCAGCCCAATAGCGGGACGAAGGGGGGCAGATACGCAGTATTTT
NA	NA	TRBV10-3	TRBJ2-1	CAISGLHNEQFF	TGTGCCATCAGTGGACTTCACAATGAGCAGTTCTTC
NA	many	TRBV5-1	TRBJ2-3	CASSLLEDTQYF	TGCGCCAGCAGCTTGCTTGAAGATACGCAGTATTTT
NA	many	TRBV27	TRBJ2-7	CASSLVGYGYEQYF	TGTGCCAGCAGTTTAGTCGGGTACGGCTACGAGCAGTACTTC
NA	many	TRBV12-3/TRBV12-4	TRBJ2-7	CASSPQALGTNSVF	TGTGCCAGCAGTCCTCAGGCCCTGGGGACAAATTCGGTCTTC
NA	many	TRBV3-1	TRBJ2-3	CASSQDYKRSDTQYF	TGTGCCAGCAGCCAAGATTACAAGCGGTCAGATACGCAGTATTTT
NA	few	TRBV6-1	TRBJ1-5	CASSELGVNQPQHF	TGTGCCAGCAGTGAACTTGGGGTCAATCAGCCCCAGCATTTT
NA	many	TRBV5-1	TRBJ2-1	CASYVQGDNEQFF	TGCGCCAGCTACGTCCAGGGAGACAATGAGCAGTTCTTC
NA	many	TRBV12-5	TRBJ2-1	CASGLGQGSNEQFF	TGTGCTAGTGGTTTGGGTCAGGGGTCCAATGAGCAGTTCTTC
TRBD1	many	TRBV19	TRBJ2-7	CASSIVYPGQGRYEQYF	TGTGCCAGTAGTATAGTTTACCCGGGACAGGGGCGATACGAGCAGTACTTC
NA	many	TRBV2	TRBJ2-7	CASGGGYEQYF	TGTGCCAGCGGGGGCGGGTACGAGCAGTACTTC
NA	NA	TRBV27	TRBJ2-7	CASSLSSFRGNEQYF	TGTGCCAGCAGTTTATCGAGCTTTCGGGGGAACGAGCAGTACTTC
NA	many	TRBV4-1	TRBJ2-3	CASSQGWEDTQYF	TGCGCCAGCAGCCAAGGATGGGAGGATACGCAGTATTTT
TRBD2	many	TRBV5-1	TRBJ2-1	CASSLVPGGRNEQFF	TGCGCCAGCAGCTTGGTACCGGGAGGTCGGAATGAGCAGTTCTTC
NA	many	TRBV3-1	TRBJ1-3	CASSQDRKARTIYF	TGTGCCAGCAGCCAAGATCGCAAGGCGAGGACCATATATTTT
TRBD2	many	TRBV7-6	TRBJ2-2	CASSPRLAGDTGELFF	TGTGCCAGCAGCCCCAGACTAGCGGGAGACACCGGGGAGCTGTTTTTT
TRBD2	NA	TRBV7-6	TRBJ2-1	CASSGGLAGVYNEQFF	TGTGCCAGCAGCGGTGGACTAGCGGGAGTCTACAATGAGCAGTTCTTC
NA	many	TRBV7-2	TRBJ2-3	CASSSTMAMDTQYF	TGTGCCAGCAGCTCGACTATGGCTATGGATACGCAGTATTTT
NA	many	TRBV5-1	TRBJ1-1	CASSLGPIEDTEAFF	TGCGCCAGCAGCTTAGGCCCTATTGAGGACACTGAAGCTTTCTTT
TRBD2	NA	TRBV12-3/TRBV12-4	TRBJ2-7	CASLPFSGPPTYEQYF	TGTGCCAGCTTGCCCTTTAGCGGGCCGCCGACCTACGAGCAGTACTTC
TRBD2	many	TRBV5-1	TRBJ2-1	CASSREGVLAGINEQFF	TGCGCCAGCAGCAGAGAGGGGGTACTAGCGGGGATCAATGAGCAGTTCTTC
NA	many	TRBV21-1	TRBJ1-5	CASSKGRRSNQPQHF	TGTGCCAGCAGCAAAGGGCGTAGAAGCAATCAGCCCCAGCATTTT
TRBD2	many	TRBV7-9	TRBJ2-7	CASSSGLAGNEQYF	TGTGCCAGCAGCTCGGGACTAGCGGGAAACGAGCAGTACTTC
NA	few	TRBV7-3	TRBJ2-1	CASSTDRRAYNEQFF	TGTGCCAGCAGCACAGACAGGCGAGCCTACAATGAGCAGTTCTTC
TRBD1	NA	TRBV6-1	TRBJ2-1	CASRDRVNEQFF	TGTGCCAGCAGGGACAGGGTCAATGAGCAGTTCTTC
TRBD2	few	TRBV20-1	TRBJ2-7	CSAPVAGGPYEQYF	TGCAGTGCTCCTGTAGCGGGAGGGCCTTACGAGCAGTACTTC
TRBD1	NA	TRBV6-5	TRBJ1-1	CASSFGTGLNTEAFF	TGTGCCAGCAGTTTCGGGACAGGCCTAAACACTGAAGCTTTCTTT
NA	many	TRBV28	TRBJ2-7	CASSTSDRGHEQYF	NA